The present T cell receptor (beta chain) was sequenced within a study of CD8 T cells in ankylosing spondylitis. Whole-study findings and limits: Reported data indicate significant enrichment of disease-linked clones within matched ankylosing spondylitis synovial fluid. What seemed typical of ankylosing spondylitis blood was a TCR beta motif built from about 8 highly homologous variants.

A remark on this clonotype: The target antigen is unknown.

The germline V gene encodes CDR1 MDHEN and CDR2 SYDVKM. The CDR3 spans 13 residues. Trimming cost V 3 bases and J 4 bases, with 6 bases left between them. TCRdb used MiXCR to reprocess the 5' RACE reads, holding one entry per CDR3 protein. The sample carries about 250,000 distinct CDR3 sequences, about 30% recorded once. The sample was blood, either unsorted or a sorted T cell fraction (not recorded which). The genes are TRBV28 and TRBJ2-2; D is uncertain. This clonotype was obtained from a male donor with ankylosing spondylitis or in good health (not recorded which). CDR3 bases: TGTGCCAGCAGTTTCCCGACCACCGGGGAGCTGTTTTTT. Its protein is CASSFPTTGELFF.